Listed here are 4 T cell receptor beta chains from one sample, sequenced in a study of blood T cell repertoires in COVID-19 (dated by TCRdb to the early 2020s). Library prep was done by the immunoSEQ multiplex PCR assay. TCRdb took over this immuneACCESS table, retaining in-frame rearrangements with V and J assigned. Such tables are incomplete; in checked studies, under half of the missing clones stem from an unresolved V gene, and the remainder is unexplained. This sample lists around 100,000 clones; 90% were detected once. The biggest ten clones account for roughly 5% of the sample. Sequencing used peripheral blood. Receptors were obtained from a man aged 45-65 years with acute or convalescent COVID-19.

The chain combines TRBV19 with TRBJ1-1; D is unclear. In germline, CDR1 is LNHDA, CDR2 SQIVND (reference sequence). Trimming pared 8 bases from V and 0 bases from J, leaving 10 bases between. The CDR3 runs 13 residues. CDR3 sequence: CASFGLLNTEAFF. The CDR3 region has the DNA TGTGCCAGTTTCGGACTATTGAACACTGAAGCTTTCTTT.

The chain links TRBV7-9 to TRBJ1-5, with unresolved D. The germline V and J ends were trimmed by 1 base and 5 bases, with 6 bases remaining between them. In germline, CDR1 is SEHNR, CDR2 FQNEAQ (reference sequence). The CDR3 has 13 residues. CDR3 protein: CASSLENYQPQHF. As DNA, the CDR3 is TGTGCCAGCAGCTTAGAGAACTATCAGCCCCAGCATTTT.

The CDR3 loop reads CASSRGGDTEAFF. The CDR3 DNA sequence: TGTGCCAGCAGCAGGGGGGGTGACACTGAAGCTTTCTTT. The chain uses TRBV11-3 and TRBJ1-1; tentatively, D is TRBD1 (6 bases). The CDR3 contains 13 residues. Germline CDR1 SGHNT, CDR2 YENEEA. With 5 bases removed from V and 3 bases from J, the gap between germline ends came to 10 bases. Filled out from reference TRBV11-3 and TRBJ1-1, the complete variable domain reads EAGVVQSPRYKIIEKKQPVAFWCNPISGHNTLYWYLQNLGQGPELLIRYENEEAVDDSQLPKDRFSAERLKGVDSTLKIQPAELGDSAVYLCASSRGGDTEAFFGQGTRLTVV.

The gene calls are TRBV6-6 and TRBJ1-2, with D perhaps TRBD1 (5 bases). Germline lookup yields CDR1 MNHNY and CDR2 SVGAGI (reference sequence). The length of the CDR3 is 14 residues. V lost 7 bases, J lost 3 bases, and 15 bases lay in between. The CDR3 DNA reads TGTGCCAGCAACCTCAGGGTTGGCGACTATGGCTACACCTTC. It encodes CASNLRVGDYGYTF.